The 10 T cell receptor beta chains presented below share a single source sample, sequenced in a study of blood T cell repertoires in COVID-19. Method: immunoSEQ multiplex PCR; TCRdb's copy keeps in-frame clones and lacks some. The table has 120,000 to 150,000 clones, around nine tenths seen once. Specimen: peripheral blood. The receptors come from a woman aged 55-75 years with acute or convalescent COVID-19.

This sequence joins TRBV5-8 and TRBJ2-1, with D perhaps matching TRBD1 (5 bases). With 0 bases removed from V and 11 bases from J, the gap between germline ends came to 9 bases. The CDR3 extends over 12 amino acids. The germline gives CDR1 SGHTS, CDR2 YDEGEE. The CDR3, as DNA: TGTGCCAGCAGCTTGGAGGGGTACAAGCAGTTCTTC. This encodes CASSLEGYKQFF. The whole variable domain, filled in from reference TRBV5-8 and TRBJ2-1, reads EAGVTQSPTHLIKTRGQQATLRCSPISGHTSVYWYQQALGLGLQFLLWYDEGEERNRGNFPPRFSGRQFPNYSSELNVNALELEDSALYLCASSLEGYKQFFGPGTRLTVL.

Remarks on this clone: Its ends do not fully match the called genes, so a read error is possible. The gene calls are TRBV5-8 and TRBJ2-2, with 10 nucleotides matching TRBD2. The CDR3 spans 17 residues. Germline V CDR1 and CDR2: SGHTS, YDEGEE. CDR3 sequence (DNA): TGTGCCAGCAGCTTGGCCGGTCTAGCGGGGGCCACCGAGGAGCTGTTTTTT. Amino acids: CASSLAGLAGATEELFF.

This chain uses TRBV2 with TRBJ1-1; 8 bases agree with TRBD1. Trimming took 7 bases from V and 3 from J; bases not matched to a gene: 4. CDR1 SNHLY and CDR2 FYNNEI come from the germline V gene. The CDR3 has 13 residues. CDR3 coding DNA: TGTGCCAGCAACTTGGACAGGGACACTGAAGCTTTCTTT. Protein sequence: CASNLDRDTEAFF.

The chain uses TRBV4-1 and TRBJ2-1, with D maybe TRBD2 (6 bases). The CDR3 is 16 amino acids. The V and J ends lost 2 bases and 5 bases respectively, with 16 bases between them. The germline V gene encodes CDR1 MGHRA and CDR2 YSYEKL. This CDR3 reads CASSQPGLLIHNEQFF. CDR3 coding DNA: TGCGCCAGCAGCCAACCCGGACTACTCATCCACAATGAGCAGTTCTTC.

The genes are TRBV28 and TRBJ1-5; the match to TRBD1 covers 7 bases. Germline lookup yields CDR1 MDHEN and CDR2 SYDVKM. Unmatched junction bases numbered 1, after V lost 6 bases and J lost 5 bases. CDR3 length: 12 residues. The CDR3 DNA follows: TGTGCCAGCAGCGACAGGGATCAGCCCCAGCATTTT. It translates to CASSDRDQPQHF.

V is TRBV30 and J is TRBJ2-7, with 8 bases that match TRBD2. With 5 bases clipped from V and 3 bases from J, the junction kept 15 bases outside the gene matches. Germline V lookup: CDR1 GTSNPN, CDR2 SVGIG (reference sequence). The CDR3 has 16 residues. The CDR3 DNA is TGTGCCTGGGGCCCGGGAGGGTCAGCCTACGACTACGAGCAGTACTTC. This codes for CAWGPGGSAYDYEQYF.

The V and J genes are TRBV5-8 and TRBJ1-2; TRBD1 might be the D (6 bases). The V and J ends lost 6 bases and 8 bases respectively, with 14 bases between them. The V gene's germline CDR1 is SGHTS and CDR2 YDEGEE. The CDR3 extends over 12 amino acids. CDR3 coding DNA: TGTGCCAGCATTTACAGGGTAGGCGGCTACACCTTC. This sequence encodes CASIYRVGGYTF.

The chain combines TRBV30 with TRBJ1-6, with D unresolved. This CDR3 is built from 13 residues. With 2 bases removed from V and 9 bases from J, the gap between germline ends came to 11 bases. Germline CDR1 and CDR2: GTSNPN and SVGIG (reference sequence). CDR3 coding DNA: TGTGCCTGGAGTCGGGTGGAGGGTTCACCCCTCCACTTT. It is translated as CAWSRVEGSPLHF. Filled out from reference TRBV30 and TRBJ1-6, the complete variable domain reads SQTIHQWPATLVQPVGSPLSLECTVEGTSNPNLYWYRQAAGRGLQLLFYSVGIGQISSEVPQNLSASRPQDRQFILSSKKLLLSDSGFYLCAWSRVEGSPLHFGNGTRLTVT.

The chain couples TRBV28 to TRBJ2-5, with 10 nucleotides matching TRBD2. Germline CDR1 is MDHEN and CDR2 is SYDVKM. V dropped 3 bases and J dropped 4; count of bases not matched to a gene: 8. This CDR3 comprises 16 residues. CDR3 loop: CASSFPKRGGAETQYF. DNA for the CDR3: TGTGCCAGCAGTTTCCCGAAGCGGGGGGGAGCAGAGACCCAGTACTTC.

This chain uses TRBV7-3 with TRBJ1-1; no firm D call. Germline V CDR1 and CDR2: SGHTA, FQGTGA. Trimming removed 4 bases at V and 1 base at J, with 7 bases between. This CDR3 spans 13 amino acids. The CDR3: CASSSRPNTEAFF. CDR3 DNA: TGTGCCAGCAGCTCTCGTCCGAACACTGAAGCTTTCTTT. Full variable domain (remainder filled in from reference TRBV7-3 and TRBJ1-1): GAGVSQTPSNKVTEKGKYVELRCDPISGHTALYWYRQSLGQGPEFLIYFQGTGAADDSGLPNDRFFAVRPEGSVSTLKIQRTERGDSAVYLCASSSRPNTEAFFGQGTRLTVV.